This record looks at one TCR beta chain sequence and its context. Antigen unknown. The germline V gene encodes CDR1 SGHRS and CDR2 YFSETQ. The V and J ends lost 5 bases and 6 bases respectively, with 9 bases between them. The CDR3 spans 12 residues. Donors likely had unrecorded immune exposures despite being nominally healthy when sampled. Amplification used 60 Vbeta primers and 13 Jbeta primers. This table comes from immunoSEQ multiplex PCR, and its TCRdb copy is limited to in-frame clones, with some not included. The sample includes just over 200,000 clones, approximately 85% of them seen just once. This sample is drawn from a study of cytomegalovirus exposure and HLA in healthy donors. In the study overall: Earlier work reported some 110 million unique TCR beta sequences from some 180 million T cells.

Study-level results: TCR beta sequences reportedly predicted the HLA-A and HLA-B alleles of most subjects accurately. It was shown in a later analysis that HLA-associated TCR beta chains were more clonally expanded than other, equally common chains.

The TCR sequence derives from a woman aged 40 to 50 in good health and CMV-seronegative. This rearrangement joins TRBV5-1 to TRBJ2-1, with a possible D match to TRBD2 (5 bases). Sequencing was done on a sample of PBMCs. This CDR3 reads CASSGLSNEQFF. CDR3 DNA sequence: TGCGCCAGCAGTGGACTCAGCAATGAGCAGTTCTTC.